The 20 T cell receptor beta chains given below trace back to one sample, sequenced in a study of PD-1 blockade in classical Hodgkin lymphoma. Sequencing was performed with immunoSEQ multiplex PCR; in TCRdb, only in-frame clones are kept and a portion is missing. The sample holds tens of thousands of clones, around 71% seen once. No patient escaped relapse after autologous stem cell transplantation, and brentuximab vedotin exposure varied. Sequencing was performed on peripheral blood mononuclear cells (PBMCs), taken at baseline. These receptors were obtained from a human donor with classical Hodgkin lymphoma.

The DNA for the CDR3 is TGTGCCAGCAGCTTAGGTTTGAGCCGAGATACGCAGTATTTT. Its protein is CASSLGLSRDTQYF. The chain has TRBV7-2 and TRBJ2-3, with D unresolved. V dropped 1 base and J dropped 5 bases, with 10 bases sitting between them. This CDR3 is 14 amino acids long. Per germline, CDR1 SGHTA and CDR2 FQGNSA.

V usage is TRBV19 and J usage is TRBJ2-2; D unresolved. Germline V lookup: CDR1 LNHDA, CDR2 SQIVND (reference sequence). This CDR3 region has 13 residues. V lost 2 bases and J 6 bases, leaving 7 bases between the germline ends. CDR3 sequence: CASSITPAGELFF. As DNA, the CDR3 is TGTGCCAGTAGTATAACCCCGGCCGGGGAGCTGTTTTTT.

The rearrangement uses TRBV9 and TRBJ1-2; 7 nucleotides match TRBD1. Germline values: CDR1 SGDLS, CDR2 YYNGEE. J was trimmed by 7 bases and V by 4 bases; bases with no gene match: 13. The CDR3 has 15 amino acids. In nucleotides, the CDR3 is TGTGCCAGCAGCCCAACAGGGGTTGTTTTACGTGGCTACACCTTC. Encoded protein: CASSPTGVVLRGYTF.

V gene TRBV4-3 combines with J gene TRBJ2-7; no definite D call. Trimming shortened V by 0 bases and J by 3 bases, and 9 bases separated the two germline ends. This CDR3 comprises 14 residues. CDR1 and CDR2 from the germline V gene are LGHNA and YSLEER. The CDR3 loop reads CASSQDPAHYEQYF. Here the CDR3 DNA reads TGCGCCAGCAGCCAAGACCCAGCGCACTACGAGCAGTACTTC.

The chain uses TRBV29-1 and TRBJ2-5; no clear D gene. This CDR3 has 11 residues. V lost 5 bases to trimming and J lost 5 bases, with 9 bases between them. Germline CDR1 reads SQVTM; CDR2 reads ANQGSEA. CDR3 protein: CSVLLSETQYF. CDR3 nucleotides: TGCAGCGTTCTTTTGTCGGAGACCCAGTACTTC. Full variable domain (rest looked up from reference TRBV29-1 and TRBJ2-5): SAVISQKPSRDICQRGTSLTIQCQVDSQVTMMFWYRQQPGQSLTLIATANQGSEATYESGFVIDKFPISRPNLTFSTLTVSNMSPEDSSIYLCSVLLSETQYFGPGTRLLVL.

A note on this clone: This specimen includes other DNA sequences encoding the same CDR3. This rearrangement joins TRBV4-1 to TRBJ2-1; either TRBD1 or TRBD2 may supply D (5 bases each). Germline CDR1 and CDR2: MGHRA and YSYEKL. V was trimmed by 1 base and J by 0 bases, leaving 7 bases between them. The CDR3 runs 15 residues. The CDR3 DNA sequence: TGCGCCAGCAGCCAAGCAGGGAGCTCCTACAATGAGCAGTTCTTC. It codes for CASSQAGSSYNEQFF.

This rearrangement joins TRBV6-5 to TRBJ1-4, with D maybe TRBD1 (5 bases). Germline-derived CDR1 and CDR2 are MNHEY and SVGAGI. The ends were cut back, 1 base at V and 11 bases at J, with 8 bases in the middle. The CDR3 is 12 amino acids. This CDR3 is CASSYFRAKLFF. CDR3 DNA sequence: TGTGCCAGCAGTTACTTCAGGGCGAAACTGTTTTTT.

The chain couples TRBV5-1 to TRBJ2-7; D perhaps matches TRBD1 (6 bases). This CDR3 spans 14 amino acids. Germline V gene data show CDR1 as SGHRS and CDR2 as YFSETQ. The germline V and J ends were trimmed by 4 bases and 2 bases, with 13 bases remaining between them. CDR3 nucleotide sequence: TGCGCCAGCAGCGCTACCGGGACAACCTACGAGCAGTACTTC. Amino acids: CASSATGTTYEQYF. Drawing the rest from reference TRBV5-1 and TRBJ2-7, the complete variable domain is KAGVTQTPRYLIKTRGQQVTLSCSPISGHRSVSWYQQTPGQGLQFLFEYFSETQRNKGNFPGRFSGRQFSNSRSEMNVSTLELGDSALYLCASSATGTTYEQYFGPGTRLTVT.

This clone is medium-sized within its sample. The genes are TRBV9 and TRBJ1-2; D uncertain. The CDR3 runs to 12 residues. CDR1 is SGDLS and CDR2 is YYNGEE in the germline V gene. V was cut by 0 bases and J by 8 bases, with 8 bases left in between. Here the CDR3 reads CASSVAREGYTF. The CDR3 DNA reads as TGTGCCAGCAGCGTAGCTAGGGAAGGCTACACCTTC.

The CDR3 loop is CASSGARGSSYNEQFF. CDR3 bases: TGCGCCAGCAGCGGGGCTCGGGGGAGCTCCTACAATGAGCAGTTCTTC. The V call is TRBV4-1, the J call TRBJ2-1, with D possibly TRBD2 on 6 matching bases. Deletions cut 5 bases from V and 0 bases from J, with 14 bases between. The CDR3 covers 16 residues. Germline V gives CDR1 MGHRA, CDR2 YSYEKL.

The chain is built from TRBV6-6 and TRBJ2-1; weak D call: TRBD2 (5 bases). Germline values: CDR1 MNHNY, CDR2 SVGAGI (reference sequence). The V end was cut by 0 bases, the J end by 6 bases, with 15 bases between. CDR3 length: 16 amino acids. The CDR3 reads CASSYSTILEANEQFF. CDR3 nucleotide sequence: TGTGCCAGCAGTTACTCGACTATCCTTGAGGCCAATGAGCAGTTCTTC.

This clone was seen a few times. This rearrangement joins TRBV29-1 to TRBJ1-1; TRBD1 matches 7 bases. The CDR3 runs 10 residues. Germline V gives CDR1 SQVTM, CDR2 ANQGSEA. The trim removed 7 bases at V and 4 bases at J, leaving 0 bases unmatched. The CDR3 DNA sequence: TGCAGCGGGGACAGCACTGAAGCTTTCTTT. Translated, it gives CSGDSTEAFF.

The chain has TRBV27 and TRBJ2-5, with D tentatively TRBD1 (6 bases). The CDR3 length is 14 residues. CDR1 MNHEY and CDR2 SMNVEV come from the germline V gene (reference sequence). Trimming shortened V by 3 bases and J by 4 bases, and 12 bases separated the two germline ends. The CDR3 coding sequence is TGTGCCAGCAGTTTGTGGGGGCGGGTAGAGACCCAGTACTTC. It specifies CASSLWGRVETQYF.

The CDR3 sequence: CASSLTSRGNEQFF. CDR3 nucleotides: TGTGCCAGCAGTTTAACTAGTCGGGGCAATGAGCAGTTCTTC. The chain combines TRBV27 with TRBJ2-1, with D possibly being TRBD2 (5 bases). Germline V CDR1 and CDR2: MNHEY, SMNVEV (reference sequence). The length of the CDR3 is 14 residues. With 2 bases removed from V and 6 bases from J, the gap between germline ends came to 11 bases.

There are a few counts of this clone. The genes are TRBV19 and TRBJ2-5; possibly TRBD1 for D (6 bases). V lost 0 bases and J 11 bases, leaving 10 bases between the germline ends. This CDR3 comprises 12 residues. Germline assignment: CDR1 LNHDA and CDR2 SQIVND (reference sequence). This CDR3 is CASSIDRGSQYF. Written as DNA, the CDR3 is TGTGCCAGTAGTATAGACAGGGGAAGTCAGTACTTC. Variable domain in full (rest from reference TRBV19 and TRBJ2-5): DGGITQSPKYLFRKEGQNVTLSCEQNLNHDAMYWYRQDPGQGLRLIYYSQIVNDFQKGDIAEGYSVSREKKESFPLTVTSAQKNPTAFYLCASSIDRGSQYFGPGTRLLVL.

This rearrangement joins TRBV4-3 to TRBJ2-1; 8 bases align to TRBD2. Germline CDR1 is LGHNA and CDR2 is YSLEER. The CDR3 is 16 residues long. V lost 0 bases and J lost 1; bases outside the gene matches: 2. In nucleotides, the CDR3 is TGCGCCAGCAGCCAAGAACTAGCGGTATCCTACAATGAGCAGTTCTTC. This translates into CASSQELAVSYNEQFF.

The chain carries TRBV28 and TRBJ1-2, with a tentative D call TRBD1 (5 bases). There are 14 residues in the CDR3. V dropped 6 bases and J dropped 5 bases, with 16 bases sitting between them. Germline V gene lookup returns CDR1 MDHEN and CDR2 SYDVKM. The chain's CDR3 is CASRPGGETYGYTF. CDR3 bases: TGTGCCAGCAGACCGGGGGGGGAGACTTATGGCTACACCTTC.

This clone was seen only a few times. This chain links TRBV11-2 with TRBJ2-6, with D possibly matching TRBD1 (5 bases). CDR1 and CDR2 (germline): SGHAT, FQNNGV. This CDR3 region has 15 residues. With 5 bases removed from V and 4 bases from J, the gap between germline ends came to 12 bases. The CDR3 DNA reads as TGTGCCAGCAGCCCCGCAGGGTTCGGGGCCAACGTCCTGACTTTC. Protein product: CASSPAGFGANVLTF.

The V call is TRBV27, the J call TRBJ1-2; 8 bases agree with TRBD1. The germline V gene encodes CDR1 MNHEY and CDR2 SMNVEV (reference sequence). Losses at the gene ends were 3 bases for V and 4 bases for J; bases not matched to a gene: 4. The CDR3 has 14 amino acids. The chain's CDR3 is CASSFSGQGYGYTF. In DNA form, the CDR3 reads TGTGCCAGCAGTTTCTCTGGACAGGGCTATGGCTACACCTTC.

The chain recombines TRBV19 with TRBJ2-6; D perhaps matches TRBD2 (5 bases). The V gene lost 3 bases and the J gene lost 2 bases, with 8 bases spanning the gap. Germline CDR1 reads LNHDA; CDR2 reads SQIVND (reference sequence). The CDR3 extends over 15 amino acids. The CDR3 bases are TGTGCCAGTAGTATTAAGGGAGCTGGGGCCAACGTCCTGACTTTC. Translation: CASSIKGAGANVLTF.